This T cell receptor beta chain was obtained from a study of blood T cell repertoires in COVID-19. Study overall: Italy, Spain and the United States were the sources of the convalescent and acute COVID-19 samples.

Authors' analysis steps: Researchers report that nucleated cell counts were estimated from reference gene primer amplification. The data were produced by immunoSEQ multiplex PCR, yet TCRdb's version contains in-frame clones alone and is incomplete. Clone size and V and J calls were adopted from that table, with D and trimming inferred from the DNA. The sample has 150,000 to 200,000 clones, more than 70% seen once. Trimming took off 1 base at V and 0 bases at J, with 13 bases between the two ends. The germline CDR1 and CDR2 sequences are LGHDT and YNNKEL (reference sequence). The CDR3 is 16 amino acids.

This clonotype was obtained from a man in his forties with active or convalescent COVID-19. The sequenced sample consisted of peripheral blood. This chain joins TRBV3-1 (or the pseudogene TRBV3-2) and TRBJ2-7; D may be TRBD1 (5 bases). Written as DNA, the CDR3 is TGTGCCAGCAGCCAAGGATCAGGGTCGAGCTCCTACGAGCAGTACTTC. Translating it yields CASSQGSGSSSYEQYF.